Listed below are T cell receptor beta chains from one sample, sequenced in a study of a mutant IDH1 vaccine in newly diagnosed glioma. Profiling relied on immunoSEQ multiplex PCR, and the TCRdb table lists in-frame clones only, not all of them. The data contain almost 30,000 clones, about nine tenths of them singletons. The antigens of these receptors remain unknown. The specimen was peripheral blood mononuclear cells (PBMCs), collected from a glioma patient whose treatment included an IDH1 peptide vaccine. These TCRs come from a woman in her forties with glioma. Some clones in this sample may be carry-over from other donors' samples. The CDR3 runs from the conserved cysteine through the conserved F or W. D genes are given only for firm matches. Expanded clones are given a class, and other clones once, few, many or no size at all.

NA	TRBJ2-7	NA	TRBV10-3	TGTGCCATCAGGGCCTGGACCGACAGACCCTACGAGCAGTACTTC	CAIRAWTDRPYEQYF
NA	TRBJ2-7	NA	TRBV6-1	TGTGCCAGCAGTGTCGCCGCAGTGCGGTACGAGCAGTACTTC	CASSVAAVRYEQYF
once	TRBJ1-6	NA	TRBV27	TGTGCCAGCAGTCCGCAACAGGGCTCCTATAATTCACCCCTCCACTTT	CASSPQQGSYNSPLHF
NA	TRBJ2-2	NA	TRBV28	TGTGCCAGCAGTCCACCCGACATCCCCACCGGGGAGCTGTTTTTT	CASSPPDIPTGELFF
NA	TRBJ1-1	NA	TRBV28	TGTGCCAGCAGTTTAGCTGGACACATGAACACTGAAGCTTTCTTT	CASSLAGHMNTEAFF
NA	TRBJ2-6	NA	TRBV15	TGTGCCACCAGCGCCCGGGCAGGGGTCTCAGGGGCCAACGTCCTGACTTTC	CATSARAGVSGANVLTF
NA	TRBJ1-1	NA	TRBV7-2	TGTGCCAGCAGCTGGGGATTAGGAATGAACACTGAAGCTTTCTTT	CASSWGLGMNTEAFF
NA	TRBJ2-1	TRBD2	TRBV6-4	TGTGCCAGCAGTGCTACCGGGACTAGCGGGAATGAGCAGTTCTTC	CASSATGTSGNEQFF
NA	TRBJ1-5	NA	TRBV27	TGTGCCAGCACCGCTCTGGGGGGGAGCAATCAGCCCCAGCATTTT	CASTALGGSNQPQHF
NA	TRBJ2-1	NA	TRBV19	TGTGCCGCAAGGGGCCGCGAGAGCTCCTACAATGAGCAGTTCTTC	CAARGRESSYNEQFF
few	TRBJ1-5	NA	TRBV28	TGTGCCAGCACTCCGGCGCTCAAGAATCAGCCCCAGCATTTT	CASTPALKNQPQHF
NA	TRBJ2-1	NA	TRBV9	TGTGCCAGCAGCATCAGTAGCGAGAGGGGTTACAATGAGCAGTTCTTC	CASSISSERGYNEQFF
few	TRBJ2-7	NA	TRBV15	TGTGCCACCAGCAGAGGGGCGGAGACAGGCGCCTACGAGCAGTACTTC	CATSRGAETGAYEQYF
NA	TRBJ2-5	TRBD2	TRBV18	TGTGCCAGCTCACCACCCAGCGGGGGATCTTTCGCGACCCAGTACTTC	CASSPPSGGSFATQYF
NA	TRBJ1-1	TRBD1	TRBV19	TGTGCCAGTACTCAGGGGGCGAGGAGAAACACTGAAGCTTTCTTT	CASTQGARRNTEAFF
NA	TRBJ2-3	NA	TRBV18	TGTGCCAGCTCACCGGCCGAGGGGGGGCGGACAGATACGCAGTATTTT	CASSPAEGGRTDTQYF
NA	TRBJ2-3	NA	TRBV25-1	TGTGCCAGCAATAAAGGAAAGACCTGGCCAGATACGCAGTATTTT	CASNKGKTWPDTQYF
NA	TRBJ1-1	NA	TRBV6-5	TGTGCCAGCAGACCATACGGGGGGAACACTGAAGCTTTCTTT	CASRPYGGNTEAFF
NA	TRBJ2-3	NA	TRBV25-1	TGTGCCAGCAGTGCCGCCACAGGGCCCAGCACAGATACGCAGTATTTT	CASSAATGPSTDTQYF
NA	TRBJ1-2	NA	TRBV7-9	TGTGCCAGCAGCTTAGCCGGCAGCTCCGGCACCTTC	CASSLAGSSGTF
NA	TRBJ1-5	TRBD1	TRBV19	TGTGCCAGTAGTATAGGGGACAGGGCTGATCAGCCCCAGCATTTT	CASSIGDRADQPQHF
once	TRBJ2-7	NA	TRBV5-1	TGCGCCAGCAGCCTGAAAAACGGGCCCTACGAGCAGTACTTC	CASSLKNGPYEQYF
NA	TRBJ2-5	NA	TRBV5-1	TGCGCCAGCAGCTCCGGACTTAAGGGAGAGACCCAGTACTTC	CASSSGLKGETQYF
few	TRBJ2-7	NA	TRBV20-1	TGCAGTGCTAGTACGGCCTACGAGCAGTACTTC	CSASTAYEQYF
NA	TRBJ2-1	NA	TRBV7-2	TGTGCCAGCAGCTCTCGGGGGGAGCAGTTCTTC	CASSSRGEQFF
NA	TRBJ2-1	TRBD2	TRBV7-9	TGTGCCAGCAGCCCCTATCCTAGCGGAAACTACAATGAGCAGTTCTTC	CASSPYPSGNYNEQFF
NA	TRBJ2-2	TRBD2	TRBV4-2	TGTGCCAGCAGCCAAGATCCCAGCGGGGGGGCGAACACCGGGGAGCTGTTTTTT	CASSQDPSGGANTGELFF
NA	TRBJ1-2	NA	TRBV11-2	TGTGCCAGCAGCTTAATTCACGGAAACTATGGCTACACCTTC	CASSLIHGNYGYTF
NA	TRBJ2-7	NA	TRBV13	TGTGCCAGCAGCTTAGGCGAAAACGAGCAGTATTTC	CASSLGENEQYF
NA	TRBJ1-1	TRBD1	TRBV5-1	TGCGCCAGCAGCCGGGACAGGGTTACTGAAGCTTTCTTT	CASSRDRVTEAFF
NA	TRBJ1-2	NA	TRBV2	TGTGCCAGCAGTCCCAGGGGTCGGGACTATGGCTACACCTTC	CASSPRGRDYGYTF
NA	TRBJ2-5	NA	TRBV5-1	TGCGCCAGCAGCTTGCTAGCTAGGGGGCAAGAGACCCAGTACTTC	CASSLLARGQETQYF
NA	TRBJ2-7	NA	TRBV7-3	TGTGCCAGCAGCTTAACGCCTTTGAGGTCGGGGTACGAGCAGTACTTC	CASSLTPLRSGYEQYF
NA	TRBJ2-7	NA	TRBV11-2	TGTGCCAGCAGCTTAGCACAGGTCTCCTACGAGCAGTACTTC	CASSLAQVSYEQYF
NA	TRBJ2-3	TRBD1	TRBV6-5	TGTGCCAGCAGGTCGACAGGGGGCACAGATACGCAGTATTTT	CASRSTGGTDTQYF
NA	TRBJ1-1	NA	TRBV7-9	TGTGCCAGCAGCACCAATCGAGGAACTGAAGCTTTCTTT	CASSTNRGTEAFF
few	TRBJ2-7	TRBD2	TRBV5-1	TGCGCCAGCAGCATCCGGACTAGCGGGGGGGCGGGGGAGCAGTACTTC	CASSIRTSGGAGEQYF
NA	TRBJ2-5	TRBD2	TRBV2	TGTGCCAGCAGCGGGACTAGCACGCAGACCCAGTACTTC	CASSGTSTQTQYF
NA	TRBJ1-1	NA	TRBV12-5	TGTGCTAGTGGTTTGGTACCTTCGGGAACCACTGAAGCTTTCTTT	CASGLVPSGTTEAFF
NA	TRBJ1-1	NA	TRBV19	TGTGCCAGTAGTAGAATGAACACTGAAGCTTTCTTT	CASSRMNTEAFF
NA	TRBJ1-5	NA	TRBV19	TGTGCCAGTAGTACAGACAGATCCACGCCCCAGCATTTT	CASSTDRSTPQHF
NA	TRBJ1-2	TRBD1	TRBV19	TGTGCCAGTAGTACGACCGGGACAGGGGACGGCTACACCTTC	CASSTTGTGDGYTF
few	TRBJ1-2	TRBD1	TRBV19	TGTGCCAGTAGTCCCCGGACAGGGAAGAAGATCTTC	CASSPRTGKKIF
NA	TRBJ1-2	NA	TRBV28	TGTGCCAGCAGTACCGGGATTGACACTAACTATGGCTACACCTTC	CASSTGIDTNYGYTF
once	TRBJ1-1	NA	TRBV28	TGTGCCAGCATGGGAGACACTGAAGCTTTCTTT	CASMGDTEAFF
NA	TRBJ2-7	NA	TRBV6-1	TGTGCCTCAAGGGGTTATTACGAGCAGTACTTC	CASRGYYEQYF
NA	TRBJ2-7	TRBD2	TRBV5-1	TGCGCCAGCAGCTCGACTAGCGGGGGGAGCTACGAGCAGTACTTC	CASSSTSGGSYEQYF
NA	TRBJ2-1	NA	TRBV6-5	TGTGCCAGCAGTTACTCACCTTCTAGTAATGAGCAGTTCTTC	CASSYSPSSNEQFF
NA	TRBJ2-6	NA	TRBV6-6	TGTGCCAGCAGCTACCGGACCGCCCCGGGGGCCAACGTCCTGACTTTC	CASSYRTAPGANVLTF
NA	TRBJ2-7	NA	TRBV9	TGTGCCAGCAGCGTAGACCTAACCGCCTACGAGCAGTACTTC	CASSVDLTAYEQYF
NA	TRBJ2-1	NA	TRBV13	TGTGCCAGCAGCCCAGGGGACAATGAGCAGTTCTTC	CASSPGDNEQFF
NA	TRBJ2-7	NA	TRBV10-2	TGCGCCAGCAGAGCCTCAGGTTCAGGCAACGAGCAGTACTTC	CASRASGSGNEQYF
NA	TRBJ1-2	NA	TRBV29-1	TGCAGCGTTGAAACACGGTACAGGGATAACTATGGCTACACCTTC	CSVETRYRDNYGYTF
NA	TRBJ2-4	TRBD1	TRBV11-2	TGTGCCAGCAGCATCGCCCAGGGGGTGGCAGGAAACATTCAGTACTTC	CASSIAQGVAGNIQYF
NA	TRBJ1-5	NA	TRBV4-3	TGCGCCAGCAGCCAAGAGTGGGGCAAACAGAGCAATCAGCCCCAGCATTTT	CASSQEWGKQSNQPQHF
NA	TRBJ2-7	NA	TRBV19	TGTGCCAGTAGGCTGACGTGGGATGAGTACGAGCAGTACTTC	CASRLTWDEYEQYF
NA	TRBJ2-7	NA	TRBV6-5	TGTGCCAGCAGTTACTCCGGGACGGCTTCCTACGAGCAGTACTTC	CASSYSGTASYEQYF
NA	TRBJ2-2	TRBD2	TRBV7-9	TGTGCCAGCAGCTTAATTCGAGCGGGAGGGCTCGCCGGGGAGCTGTTTTTT	CASSLIRAGGLAGELFF
NA	TRBJ2-1	NA	TRBV6-5	TGTGCCAGCATCCAAGGGGATGAGCAGTTCTTC	CASIQGDEQFF